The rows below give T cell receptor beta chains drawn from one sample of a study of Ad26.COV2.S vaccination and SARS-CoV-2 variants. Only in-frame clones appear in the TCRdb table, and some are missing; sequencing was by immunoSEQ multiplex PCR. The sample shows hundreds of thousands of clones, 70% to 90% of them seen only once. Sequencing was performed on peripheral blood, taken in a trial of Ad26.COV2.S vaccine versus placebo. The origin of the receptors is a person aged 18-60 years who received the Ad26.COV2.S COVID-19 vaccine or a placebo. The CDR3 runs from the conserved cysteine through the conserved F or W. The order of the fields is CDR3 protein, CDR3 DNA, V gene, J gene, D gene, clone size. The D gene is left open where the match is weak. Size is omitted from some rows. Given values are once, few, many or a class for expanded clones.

CDR3: CASSYTGRDQPQHF
DNA: TGTGCCAGCAGTTACACAGGGAGGGACCAGCCCCAGCATTTT
V: TRBV6-5
J: TRBJ1-5
D: NA
size: NA

CDR3: CASKARAVDTQYF
DNA: TGTGCCAGCAAAGCCAGGGCGGTAGATACGCAGTATTTT
V: TRBV18
J: TRBJ2-3
D: NA
size: once

CDR3: CASSYSVNSPLHF
DNA: TGTGCCAGCAGTTACAGCGTAAATTCACCCCTCCACTTT
V: TRBV6-6
J: TRBJ1-6
D: NA
size: NA

CDR3: CASSLPLAGHSYNEQFF
DNA: TGTGCCAGCAGCTTGCCCCTAGCGGGACACTCCTACAATGAGCAGTTCTTC
V: TRBV5-4
J: TRBJ2-1
D: TRBD2
size: NA

CDR3: CASSPKAGGPPDTQYF
DNA: TGTGCCAGCTCACCAAAAGCGGGAGGGCCCCCAGATACGCAGTATTTT
V: TRBV18
J: TRBJ2-3
D: TRBD2
size: NA

CDR3: CASSRTQGSSGNTIYF
DNA: TGTGCCAGCAGCCGCACTCAGGGGAGCTCTGGAAACACCATATATTTT
V: TRBV3-1/TRBV3-2
J: TRBJ1-3
D: NA
size: NA

CDR3: CASGLPTLLYGYTF
DNA: TGTGCTAGTGGTTTGCCAACCCTTCTCTATGGCTACACCTTC
V: TRBV12-5
J: TRBJ1-2
D: NA
size: NA

CDR3: CASSTPQASVQPQHF
DNA: TGTGCCAGTAGTACCCCACAGGCTTCGGTTCAGCCCCAGCATTTT
V: TRBV19
J: TRBJ1-5
D: NA
size: NA

CDR3: CASVPSDSYEQYF
DNA: TGTGCCAGCGTACCTAGCGACTCCTACGAGCAGTACTTC
V: TRBV6-6
J: TRBJ2-7
D: NA
size: NA

CDR3: CASSPTSGGTDTQYF
DNA: TGTGCCAGCAGCCCGACTAGCGGGGGTACAGATACGCAGTATTTT
V: TRBV7-6
J: TRBJ2-3
D: TRBD2
size: NA

CDR3: CASSSGQGYGYTF
DNA: TGTGCCAGCAGCTCGGGACAGGGCTATGGCTACACCTTC
V: TRBV6-5
J: TRBJ1-2
D: TRBD1
size: NA

CDR3: CASAQEGRWAEFF
DNA: TGTGCTAGTGCCCAAGAGGGCCGCTGGGCCGAGTTCTTC
V: TRBV12-5
J: TRBJ2-1
D: NA
size: NA

CDR3: CASSLFQANYGYTF
DNA: TGTGCCAGCAGCTTATTCCAAGCTAACTATGGCTACACCTTC
V: TRBV11-2
J: TRBJ1-2
D: NA
size: NA

CDR3: CASSSLAGETDTQYF
DNA: TGCGCCAGCAGCTCCCTAGCGGGAGAAACAGATACGCAGTATTTT
V: TRBV5-1
J: TRBJ2-3
D: TRBD2
size: NA

CDR3: CASSLGQGTGETQYF
DNA: TGTGCCAGCAGCTTGGGACAGGGAACGGGAGAGACCCAGTACTTC
V: TRBV5-8
J: TRBJ2-5
D: TRBD1
size: NA

CDR3: CASSIWLRGSAGEKLFF
DNA: TGTGCCAGTAGTATTTGGTTAAGGGGCTCGGCGGGAGAAAAACTGTTTTTT
V: TRBV19
J: TRBJ1-4
D: NA
size: NA

CDR3: CASRGSGVGELFF
DNA: TGTGCCAGCCGGGGCAGTGGGGTCGGGGAGCTGTTTTTT
V: TRBV6-5
J: TRBJ2-2
D: NA
size: NA

CDR3: CAWSDKGGYNSPLHF
DNA: TGTGCCTGGTCGGACAAAGGAGGCTATAATTCACCCCTCCACTTT
V: TRBV30
J: TRBJ1-6
D: NA
size: NA

CDR3: CASSSGPGNEQFF
DNA: TGTGCCAGCAGCTCCGGGCCTGGCAATGAGCAGTTCTTC
V: TRBV7-3
J: TRBJ2-1
D: NA
size: few

CDR3: CASSLRGEAYEQYF
DNA: TGTGCCAGCAGCTTACGCGGAGAAGCCTACGAGCAGTACTTC
V: TRBV7-9
J: TRBJ2-7
D: NA
size: once

CDR3: CASSWTSAEAFF
DNA: TGTGCCAGCAGCTGGACCTCTGCTGAAGCTTTCTTT
V: TRBV14
J: TRBJ1-1
D: NA
size: NA

CDR3: CASSQDRTANSPLHF
DNA: TGCGCCAGCAGCCAAGATAGAACAGCCAATTCACCCCTCCACTTT
V: TRBV4-3
J: TRBJ1-6
D: NA
size: NA

CDR3: CTSSQDGSCVLMRYEQYF
DNA: TGCACCAGCAGCCAAGATGGGTCTTGTGTCCTAATGCGCTACGAGCAGTACTTC
V: TRBV1
J: TRBJ2-7
D: NA
size: NA

CDR3: CASSSEGGAVQPQHF
DNA: TGTGCCAGCAGCTCGGAGGGAGGGGCGGTTCAGCCCCAGCATTTT
V: TRBV5-6
J: TRBJ1-5
D: NA
size: NA

CDR3: CASSLSGGGTEAFF
DNA: TGTGCCAGCAGCTTGAGTGGGGGGGGCACTGAAGCTTTCTTT
V: TRBV7-2
J: TRBJ1-1
D: NA
size: NA

CDR3: CASSYSGKGATPLHF
DNA: TGTGCCAGCAGTTACTCAGGAAAGGGGGCTACACCCCTCCACTTT
V: TRBV6-5
J: TRBJ1-6
D: TRBD1
size: NA

CDR3: CATSPTWGTDEKLFF
DNA: TGTGCCACCAGCCCGACGTGGGGGACTGATGAAAAACTGTTTTTT
V: TRBV15
J: TRBJ1-4
D: NA
size: NA

CDR3: CTSSQASGGTDTQYF
DNA: TGCACCAGCAGCCAAGCCAGCGGAGGCACAGATACGCAGTATTTT
V: TRBV1
J: TRBJ2-3
D: NA
size: NA

CDR3: CADRRGWNTEAFF
DNA: TGTGCCGACCGGAGGGGATGGAACACTGAAGCTTTCTTT
V: TRBV12-3/TRBV12-4
J: TRBJ1-1
D: NA
size: NA

CDR3: CASRKTGTGNTEAFF
DNA: TGTGCCAGCAGAAAAACCGGGACAGGGAACACTGAAGCTTTCTTT
V: TRBV6-5
J: TRBJ1-1
D: TRBD1
size: NA

CDR3: CAWGRFNYGYTF
DNA: TGTGCCTGGGGACGGTTTAACTATGGCTACACCTTC
V: TRBV30
J: TRBJ1-2
D: NA
size: NA

CDR3: CASSPHTGNTIYF
DNA: TGTGCCAGTAGTCCGCACACCGGAAACACCATATATTTT
V: TRBV19
J: TRBJ1-3
D: NA
size: NA

CDR3: CASGPRLAPLPDTQYF
DNA: TGTGCTAGTGGTCCCCGACTAGCCCCCCTACCAGATACGCAGTATTTT
V: TRBV12-5
J: TRBJ2-3
D: TRBD2
size: NA

CDR3: CASNTQGFGTEAFF
DNA: TGTGCCAGCAATACACAGGGTTTCGGCACTGAAGCTTTCTTT
V: TRBV2
J: TRBJ1-1
D: NA
size: once

CDR3: CASRSWGTGSGNTIYF
DNA: TGTGCCAGCAGGTCTTGGGGCACCGGCTCTGGAAACACCATATATTTT
V: TRBV5-5
J: TRBJ1-3
D: NA
size: NA

CDR3: CASSLGGSAGNTIYF
DNA: TGTGCCAGCAGCCTAGGAGGGAGCGCTGGAAACACCATATATTTT
V: TRBV7-9
J: TRBJ1-3
D: NA
size: NA

CDR3: CASSQDRGIQYF
DNA: TGTGCCAGCAGCCAAGACCGGGGAATTCAGTACTTC
V: TRBV3-1/TRBV3-2
J: TRBJ2-4
D: NA
size: NA

CDR3: CASSLGLAGEQYF
DNA: TGTGCCAGCAGCTTGGGACTAGCAGGCGAGCAGTACTTC
V: TRBV5-4
J: TRBJ2-7
D: TRBD2
size: few

CDR3: CASSSAYEQYF
DNA: TGTGCCAGCAGTTCTGCCTACGAGCAGTACTTC
V: TRBV7-2
J: TRBJ2-7
D: NA
size: NA

CDR3: CASSHLTNEKLFF
DNA: TGTGCCAGCAGCCATTTAACTAATGAAAAACTGTTTTTT
V: TRBV6-5
J: TRBJ1-4
D: NA
size: NA

CDR3: CSVSPERNEQFF
DNA: TGCAGCGTTTCCCCGGAGCGGAATGAGCAGTTCTTC
V: TRBV29-1
J: TRBJ2-1
D: NA
size: NA

CDR3: CASSLEGGWTEAFF
DNA: TGCGCCAGCAGCTTGGAAGGGGGATGGACTGAAGCTTTCTTT
V: TRBV5-1
J: TRBJ1-1
D: NA
size: once

CDR3: CATSRTGGLGNQPQHF
DNA: TGTGCCACCAGCAGGACAGGGGGCTTGGGCAATCAGCCCCAGCATTTT
V: TRBV24-1
J: TRBJ1-5
D: TRBD1
size: NA

CDR3: CASSNDPSGPQHF
DNA: TGTGCCAGCAGTAATGACCCCAGTGGGCCCCAGCATTTT
V: TRBV5-4
J: TRBJ1-5
D: NA
size: NA